One and the same sample provided the 13 T cell receptor beta chains below, sequenced in a study of T cell changes during pregnancy in multiple sclerosis. The protocol was immunoSEQ multiplex PCR, while the TCRdb copy is restricted to in-frame clones and leaves out a portion. The sample carries roughly 63,000 clones, around 91% recorded once. Sequences were derived from peripheral blood, sampled in the second trimester of pregnancy. The receptors were gathered from a female donor in good health, enrolled as a control in a pregnancy study.

The rearrangement joins TRBV5-1 to TRBJ2-3, with 11 bases that match TRBD1. The germline V gene has CDR1 SGHRS and CDR2 YFSETQ. The CDR3 sequence is 13 residues long. Germline trimming cut 7 bases from V and 4 bases from J; bases unmatched to any gene: 2. The CDR3 nucleotides read TGCGCCAGCGGGGGACAGGGGGCAGATACGCAGTATTTT. Protein: CASGGQGADTQYF.

The chain carries TRBV9 and TRBJ2-2; perhaps TRBD2 as D (5 bases). The germline V and J ends were trimmed by 7 bases and 5 bases, with 12 bases remaining between them. Germline V gene lookup returns CDR1 SGDLS and CDR2 YYNGEE. The CDR3 consists of 13 residues. The CDR3 spells CASGLTGTGELFF. The CDR3 DNA reads as TGTGCCAGCGGGCTAACGGGGACCGGGGAGCTGTTTTTT.

This clone was detected only once. The chain couples TRBV6-6 to TRBJ2-1; D not resolved. The CDR3 is 12 residues long. Germline CDR1 is MNHNY and CDR2 is SVGAGI (reference sequence). V was shortened by 6 bases and J by 9 bases, with 12 bases between the two germline ends. The CDR3 region has the DNA TGTGCCAGCAGCCCTAGGTCGGGTGAGCAGTTCTTC. This translates into CASSPRSGEQFF.

This clone was seen a single time. The chain employs TRBV20-1 and TRBJ2-7; D unresolved. V was trimmed by 7 bases and J by 5 bases, leaving 12 bases between them. Germline lookup yields CDR1 DFQATT and CDR2 SNEGSKA (reference sequence). This CDR3 has 11 residues. The CDR3 sequence: CSVPLPDEQYF. CDR3 nucleotide sequence: TGCAGTGTTCCCCTCCCGGACGAGCAGTACTTC.

V and J are TRBV6-6 and TRBJ2-3; 9 bases line up with TRBD1. The CDR3 sequence is 16 residues long. J lost 4 bases, V lost 0 bases, and 5 bases had no gene match. Looked up from germline, CDR1 is MNHNY and CDR2 is SVGAGI (reference sequence). The CDR3 reads CASSYSPGQGPDTQYF. CDR3 DNA: TGTGCCAGCAGTTACTCACCGGGACAGGGACCAGATACGCAGTATTTT.

This chain links TRBV28 with TRBJ1-3, with TRBD1 matching over 8 bases. This CDR3 contains 15 residues. Germline values: CDR1 MDHEN, CDR2 SYDVKM. Unmatched junction bases numbered 7, after V lost 5 bases and J lost 4 bases. CDR3 nucleotide sequence: TGTGCCAGCAGTGAACCCAGGGGGCACGGAAACACCATATATTTT. Its protein is CASSEPRGHGNTIYF.

The chain recombines TRBV29-1 with TRBJ2-2; unclear D gene. Germline CDR1 and CDR2: SQVTM and ANQGSEA. The CDR3 sequence is 12 residues long. The germline V and J ends were trimmed by 3 bases and 6 bases, with 8 bases remaining between them. The CDR3 region is CSVDGGSGELFF. CDR3 DNA sequence: TGCAGCGTTGATGGCGGATCCGGGGAGCTGTTTTTT.

This clone is a singleton in its sample. The chain couples TRBV2 to TRBJ1-4; D is perhaps TRBD1 (6 bases). The CDR3 sequence is 14 residues long. The V and J ends lost 7 bases and 6 bases respectively, with 15 bases between them. Germline V gene lookup returns CDR1 SNHLY and CDR2 FYNNEI. CDR3 bases: TGTGCCAGCACCAGGGACATAAGATATGAAAAACTGTTTTTT. Its translation is CASTRDIRYEKLFF.

The DNA of the CDR3 is TGTGCCAGCAGCGTATCCGGGACAGACACGGTCACTAATGAAAAACTGTTTTTT. Protein product: CASSVSGTDTVTNEKLFF. This sequence joins TRBV7-9 and TRBJ1-4, with 7 bases identical to TRBD1. The V gene's germline CDR1 is SEHNR and CDR2 FQNEAQ (reference sequence). Trimming took 5 bases from V and 2 from J; bases not matched to a gene: 14. The CDR3 loop spans 18 amino acids.

The chain carries TRBV7-6 and TRBJ2-5; possibly TRBD2 for D (6 bases). The V end lost 0 bases, the J end lost 4 bases, and 21 bases lay between the germline ends. The CDR3 extends over 18 amino acids. Per the germline V gene, CDR1 is SGHVS and CDR2 is FNYEAQ. CDR3 nucleotide sequence: TGTGCCAGCAGCTTAGCGGGGACTGAGCCTGAGCTCCCAGAGACCCAGTACTTC. Amino acids: CASSLAGTEPELPETQYF.

The gene calls are TRBV2 and TRBJ2-7; TRBD1 matches 7 bases. The germline CDR1 and CDR2 sequences are SNHLY and FYNNEI. J was trimmed by 6 bases and V by 11 bases; bases with no gene match: 7. The CDR3 loop spans 11 amino acids. DNA for the CDR3: TGTGCCTGTCAACAGGGGACCGAGCAGTACTTC. Protein product: CACQQGTEQYF.

By share, this clone counts as medium-sized. This chain joins TRBV6-1 and TRBJ2-7; 9 nucleotides line up with TRBD1. V shed 3 bases and J 0 bases; nucleotides not matched to a gene: 3. CDR3 length: 15 residues. Germline CDR1 is MNHNS and CDR2 is SASEGT. The CDR3 sequence is CASSEGTGSSYEQYF. In nucleotides, the CDR3 is TGTGCCAGCAGTGAGGGGACAGGGAGCTCCTACGAGCAGTACTTC.

The rearrangement joins TRBV5-4 to TRBJ2-5; no clear D. The CDR3 loop spans 14 amino acids. The V end lost 1 base, the J end lost 4 bases, and 11 bases lay between the germline ends. The germline CDR1 and CDR2 sequences are SGHNT and YYREEE (reference sequence). CDR3 in amino acids: CASSLWAGTETQYF. The CDR3 nucleotides read TGTGCCAGCAGCTTGTGGGCAGGCACAGAGACCCAGTACTTC.